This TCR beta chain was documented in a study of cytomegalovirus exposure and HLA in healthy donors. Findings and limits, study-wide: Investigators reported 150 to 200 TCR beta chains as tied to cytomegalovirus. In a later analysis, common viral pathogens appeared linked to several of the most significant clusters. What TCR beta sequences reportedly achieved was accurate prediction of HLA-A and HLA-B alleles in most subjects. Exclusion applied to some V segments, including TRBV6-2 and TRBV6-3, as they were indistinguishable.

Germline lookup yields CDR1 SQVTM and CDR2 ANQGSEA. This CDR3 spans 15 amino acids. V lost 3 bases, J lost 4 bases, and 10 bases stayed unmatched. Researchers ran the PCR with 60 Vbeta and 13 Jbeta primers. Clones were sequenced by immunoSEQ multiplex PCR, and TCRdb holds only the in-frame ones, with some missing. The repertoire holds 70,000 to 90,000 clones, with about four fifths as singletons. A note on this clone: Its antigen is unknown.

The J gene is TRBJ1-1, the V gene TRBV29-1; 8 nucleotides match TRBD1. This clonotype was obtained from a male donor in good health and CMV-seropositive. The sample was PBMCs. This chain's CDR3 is CSVDRTGILRTEAFF. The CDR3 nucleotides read TGCAGCGTTGACCGGACAGGGATATTGCGCACTGAAGCTTTCTTT.